This T cell receptor (beta chain) was documented in a study of blood T cells in healthy people across ages. Findings of the study overall: Comparison with aged donors showed that long-lived donors had more naive CD4+ cells and higher diversity.

Sample-barcoded 5' priming and a J-beta primer mix drove a second PCR of about 6 to 11 cycles. Each cDNA molecule, via a template-switch adaptor with 12 random nucleotides, was tagged. In TCRdb, the 5' RACE reads were re-called with MiXCR into one record per CDR3 protein. This sample yields roughly 1,300,000 distinct CDR3 sequences, of which roughly 64% are seen a single time; about 6.7% belongs to the top ten. Each donor was a healthy Caucasian individual from Russia, aged about 6 to 95. Trimming left V 5 bases short and J 0 bases short, with 12 bases between. CDR1 and CDR2 (germline): MNHEY, SVGAGI. The CDR3 spans 15 residues. This clonotype has a single count. The antigen is not known.

This chain links TRBV6-5 with TRBJ2-3; D is ambiguous. This sequence originates from a man in his late teens or twenties in good health. Material: blood. The CDR3 sequence is CASSKYLTSTDTQYF. The CDR3 region has the DNA TGTGCCAGCAGTAAATATTTGACTAGCACAGATACGCAGTATTTT.